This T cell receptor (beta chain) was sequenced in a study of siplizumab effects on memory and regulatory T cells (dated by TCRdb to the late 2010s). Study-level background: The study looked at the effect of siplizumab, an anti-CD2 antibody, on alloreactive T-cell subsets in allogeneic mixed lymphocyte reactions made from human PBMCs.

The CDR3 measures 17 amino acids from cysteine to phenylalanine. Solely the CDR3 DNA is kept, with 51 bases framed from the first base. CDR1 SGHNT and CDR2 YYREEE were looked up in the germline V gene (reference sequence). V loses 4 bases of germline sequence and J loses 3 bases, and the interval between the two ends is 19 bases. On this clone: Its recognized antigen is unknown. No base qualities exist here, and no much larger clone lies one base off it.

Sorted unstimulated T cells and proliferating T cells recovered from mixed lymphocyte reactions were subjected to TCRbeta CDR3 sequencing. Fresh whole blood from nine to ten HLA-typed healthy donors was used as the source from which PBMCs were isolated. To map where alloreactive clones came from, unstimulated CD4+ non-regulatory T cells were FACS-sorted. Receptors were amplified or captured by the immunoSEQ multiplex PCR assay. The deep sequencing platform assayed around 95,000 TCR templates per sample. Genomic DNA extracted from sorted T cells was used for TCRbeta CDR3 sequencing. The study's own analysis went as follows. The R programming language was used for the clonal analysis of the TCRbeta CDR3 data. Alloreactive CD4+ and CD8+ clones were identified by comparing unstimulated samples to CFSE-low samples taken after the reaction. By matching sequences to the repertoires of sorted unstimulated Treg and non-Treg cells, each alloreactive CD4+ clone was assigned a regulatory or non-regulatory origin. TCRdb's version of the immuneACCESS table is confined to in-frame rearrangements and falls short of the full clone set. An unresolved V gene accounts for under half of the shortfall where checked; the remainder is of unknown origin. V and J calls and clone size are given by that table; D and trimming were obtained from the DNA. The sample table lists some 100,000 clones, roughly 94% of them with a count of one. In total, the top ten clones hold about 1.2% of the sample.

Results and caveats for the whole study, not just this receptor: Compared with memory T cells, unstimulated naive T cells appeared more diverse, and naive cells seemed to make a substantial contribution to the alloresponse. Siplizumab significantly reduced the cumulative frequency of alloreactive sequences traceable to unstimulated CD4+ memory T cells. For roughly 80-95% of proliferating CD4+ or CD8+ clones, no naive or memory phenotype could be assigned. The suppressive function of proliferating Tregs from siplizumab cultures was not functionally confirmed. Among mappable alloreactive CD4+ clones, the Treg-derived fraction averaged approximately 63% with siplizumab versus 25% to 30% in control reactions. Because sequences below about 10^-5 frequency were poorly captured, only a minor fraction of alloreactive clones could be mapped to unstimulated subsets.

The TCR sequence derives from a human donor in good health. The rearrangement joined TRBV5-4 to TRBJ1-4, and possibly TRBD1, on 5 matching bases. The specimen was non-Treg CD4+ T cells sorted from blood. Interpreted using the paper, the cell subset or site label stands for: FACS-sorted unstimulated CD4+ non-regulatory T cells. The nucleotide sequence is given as TGTGCCAGCAGCCCCGGGGCCATCGATCTGGCTAATGAAAAACTGTTTTTT. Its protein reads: CASSPGAIDLANEKLFF.